This record covers a single T cell receptor beta chain. Its specificity is not known. CDR1 is MDHEN, CDR2 SYDVKM, per germline. The CDR3 has 15 amino acids. V lost 4 bases to trimming and J lost 10 bases; unmatched junction nucleotides: 11. This sample is drawn from a study of shared clonotypes between healthy human individuals. Study summary: The study enrolled a couple of women and a few men aged 18 to 49.

Regarding the study as a whole: Generally, naive subsets (rather than memory subsets) showed larger estimated richness.

Recent acute infections and vaccinations were absent in the healthy HIV-negative adult donors. Methods used by the authors: ImmunoSEQ yielded junction-only sequences lacking quality scores, so filtering differed. Clones were read by immunoSEQ multiplex PCR, and TCRdb kept only the in-frame ones, dropping some. V, J and clone size are those of that table, while D and trimming were read from the DNA. In the table there are 1,400,000 or so clones, approximately 98.5% of which are singletons. The sample taken for sequencing was naive CD4+ T cells sorted from blood. Subset in this sample: CD45RA+ positively selected. The TCR was taken from a man aged 30 to 39 in good health. The chain combines TRBV28 with TRBJ2-1, with 9 bases matching TRBD2. CDR3 in amino acids: CASSSLGLAGREQFF. In DNA, the CDR3 is TGTGCCAGCAGTTCGTTAGGGCTAGCGGGAAGGGAGCAGTTCTTC.